This entry describes one T cell receptor beta chain. This entry comes from a study of T cell changes during pregnancy in multiple sclerosis. This CDR3 contains 13 residues. Germline values: CDR1 SGHVS, CDR2 FQNEAQ. The ends were cut back, 4 bases at V and 2 bases at J, with 8 bases in the middle. The data were produced by immunoSEQ multiplex PCR, yet TCRdb's version contains in-frame clones alone and is incomplete. Among 55,000 to 80,000 clones listed, about nine tenths were seen once. This sample comprised peripheral blood, obtained after pregnancy. This chain joins TRBV7-8 and TRBJ2-5, with D maybe TRBD2 (5 bases). The TCR was taken from a female donor in good health, enrolled as a control in a pregnancy study. The CDR3 region has the DNA TGTGCCAGCAGCTCGGGGATTCAAGAGACCCAGTACTTC. As protein: CASSSGIQETQYF.